The next 3 T cell receptor beta chains were all read from a single sample in a study of blood T cell repertoires in COVID-19. Generated by immunoSEQ multiplex PCR, the TCRdb table keeps only in-frame clones and is missing some. The sample has 170,000 or so clones; 90% to 95% are singletons. Material: peripheral blood. The receptors here all came from a man aged 45-60 years with acute or convalescent COVID-19.

The rearrangement joins TRBV7-9 to TRBJ1-6, with 8 positions matching TRBD1. Germline lookup yields CDR1 SEHNR and CDR2 FQNEAQ (reference sequence). This CDR3 is built from 15 residues. With 2 bases clipped from V and 7 bases from J, the junction kept 4 bases outside the gene matches. CDR3 DNA sequence: TGTGCCAGCAGCTTACAGGGGGCTTGGAATTCACCCCTCCACTTT. It codes for CASSLQGAWNSPLHF.

The chain joins TRBV6-5 to TRBJ2-5; 7 nucleotides align to TRBD1. The J segment lost 4 bases and the V segment lost 2 bases, leaving 4 bases of the junction unmatched. The CDR3 runs 14 residues. CDR1 is MNHEY, CDR2 SVGAGI, per germline. The CDR3 sequence is CASSYGRGTETQYF. CDR3 DNA sequence: TGTGCCAGCAGTTACGGCAGGGGGACAGAGACCCAGTACTTC.

This clone was detected once. The chain employs TRBV5-4 and TRBJ1-5; a weak D match, TRBD1 (5 bases). V lost 2 bases and J 4 bases, leaving 13 bases between the germline ends. Germline assignment: CDR1 SGHNT and CDR2 YYREEE (reference sequence). This CDR3 region has 15 residues. Here the CDR3 reads CASSFGGSVNQPQHF. CDR3 bases: TGTGCCAGCAGCTTCGGGGGGAGCGTAAATCAGCCCCAGCATTTT.